What follows describes a single T cell receptor beta chain. Per germline, CDR1 LNHNV and CDR2 YYDKDF (reference sequence). V lost 0 bases to trimming and J lost 4 bases; unmatched junction nucleotides: 9. The CDR3 consists of 17 residues. The sample is drawn from a study of radiation and T cells in renal cell carcinoma. Stated time point: baseline pretreatment blood. Treatment indicated: 15 Gy SBRT to primary tumor, nephrectomy 4 weeks later. Sequencing was performed with immunoSEQ multiplex PCR; in TCRdb, only in-frame clones are kept and a portion is missing. The sample carries some 100,000 clones, 70% to 85% recorded once.

The clonotype originates from a man aged 55 to 70 with renal cell carcinoma. This sequence joins TRBV15 and TRBJ2-3; the match to TRBD2 covers 8 bases. Here the sequenced sample was blood, taken from a patient whose treatment included radiotherapy and nephrectomy. CDR3: CATSREYSGGLADTQYF. The CDR3 DNA reads TGTGCCACCAGCAGAGAATACTCGGGGGGGTTGGCAGATACGCAGTATTTT.